This entry concerns a single TCR beta chain. What it binds is not known. The CDR3 ends on some other residue instead of the conserved phenylalanine or tryptophan, so this is likely a read error. This CDR3 is built from 14 residues. Germline CDR1 and CDR2: MDHEN and SYDVKM. V shed 5 bases and J 4 bases; nucleotides not matched to a gene: 5. No cell sorting was done before RNA was extracted from the tissue. This sample is drawn from a study of tumor and adjacent non-tumor tissue in lung cancer. Study-wide results and caveats: Compared with tumor, normal lung showed significantly lower TCR diversity.

TCRbeta libraries were built with three rounds of nested PCR, modified from ARM-PCR. Via MiXCR, TCRdb re-called the multiplex PCR reads, giving one row per CDR3 protein. Among about 80,000 distinct CDR3 sequences listed, roughly 80% were seen once. The sample comprised lung tumor tissue. This TCR was recovered from a woman in her fifties or sixties with non-small cell lung cancer. The chain has TRBV28 and TRBJ1-2, with TRBD1 matching 9 bases. DNA for the CDR3: TGTGCCAGCAGTCAAACGGGACAGGGCTATGGCTACACCCTC. Encoded protein: CASSQTGQGYGYTL.